This TCR beta chain came from a study of blood T cell repertoires in COVID-19. Study in general: Both acute and convalescent COVID-19 samples were obtained from the United States, Italy and Spain. Sample material is recorded as cDNA or gDNA derived from T cells, B-cell-depleted T cells, or PBMCs.

Enrollment of patients from Seattle took place during active infection, with longitudinal follow-up. Sequencing used immunoSEQ multiplex PCR; TCRdb keeps in-frame clones, though not all of them. The sample yields 70,000 to 90,000 clones, 80% to 90% seen once. CDR3 size: 16 residues. V dropped 0 bases and J dropped 5; count of bases not matched to a gene: 8. Germline loops: CDR1 SGHNT, CDR2 YYREEE (reference sequence). The origin of this receptor is an elderly man with COVID-19, enrolled during active disease. This chain connects TRBV5-4 to TRBJ2-5; 9 positions agree with TRBD2. Sequencing was carried out using peripheral blood. The CDR3 region is CASSLATSGSRETQYF. CDR3 bases: TGTGCCAGCAGCTTGGCGACTAGCGGATCCAGGGAGACCCAGTACTTC.